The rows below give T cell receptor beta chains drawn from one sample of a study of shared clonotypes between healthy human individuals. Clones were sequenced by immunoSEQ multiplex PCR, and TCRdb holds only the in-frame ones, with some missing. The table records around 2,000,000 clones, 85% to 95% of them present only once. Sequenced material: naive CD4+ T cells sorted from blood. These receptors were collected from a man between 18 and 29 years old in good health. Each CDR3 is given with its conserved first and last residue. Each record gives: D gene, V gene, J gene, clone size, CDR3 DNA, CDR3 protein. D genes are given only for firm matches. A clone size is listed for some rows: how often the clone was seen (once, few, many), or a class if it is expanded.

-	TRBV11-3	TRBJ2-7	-	TGTGCCAGCAGACCTCAGAATTGCGGGTACGAGCAGTACTTC	CASRPQNCGYEQYF
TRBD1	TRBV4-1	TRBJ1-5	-	TGCGCCAGCAGCCGAGACAGGGGTCAGCCCCAGCATTTT	CASSRDRGQPQHF
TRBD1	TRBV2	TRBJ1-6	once	TGTGCCAGCACTCCGGACAGGGGCTATAATTCACCCCTCCACTTT	CASTPDRGYNSPLHF
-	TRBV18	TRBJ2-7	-	TGTGCCAGCTCACCACCGGCACAGACCTACGAGCAGTACTTC	CASSPPAQTYEQYF
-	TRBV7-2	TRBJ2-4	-	TGTGCCAGCAGCGAGACGGTACTAGCCAAAAACATTCAGTACTTC	CASSETVLAKNIQYF
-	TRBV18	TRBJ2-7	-	TGTGCCAGCTCACCCCCACAGGGCCTGGACGAGCAGTACTTC	CASSPPQGLDEQYF
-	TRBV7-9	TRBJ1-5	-	TGTGCCAGCAGCTTATGGCGTGGATCAAACGGTGGCAATCAGCCCCAGCATTTT	CASSLWRGSNGGNQPQHF
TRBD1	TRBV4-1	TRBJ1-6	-	TGCGCCAGCAGCCGCGACGGACAGGGGAGTTCACCCCTCCACTTT	CASSRDGQGSSPLHF
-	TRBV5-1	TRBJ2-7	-	TGCGCCAGCAGCTTGGAGGGGAGCCCCTACGAGCAGTACTTC	CASSLEGSPYEQYF
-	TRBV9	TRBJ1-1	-	TGTGCCAGCAGCGTAGAACCCCACTTTCAGACAGGGAACACTGAAGCTTTCTTT	CASSVEPHFQTGNTEAFF
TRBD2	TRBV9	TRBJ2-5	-	TGTGCCAGCAGCCAGACTAGCGGGGGGTCCCAAGAGACCCAGTACTTC	CASSQTSGGSQETQYF
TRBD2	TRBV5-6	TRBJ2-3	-	TGTGCCAGCAGCTTGAAAGGTAGCGGGGGGTTCACAGATACGCAGTATTTT	CASSLKGSGGFTDTQYF
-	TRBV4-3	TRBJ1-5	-	TGCGCCAGCAGCCCCCGACCGGGGTACAATCAGCCCCAGCATTTT	CASSPRPGYNQPQHF
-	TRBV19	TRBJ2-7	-	TGTGCCAGTAGTATAGCCCTGAGCGGGTACGAGCAGTACTTC	CASSIALSGYEQYF
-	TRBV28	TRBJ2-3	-	TGTGCCAGCAGTTTAGGGGGGGCTGGGACAGATACGCAGTATTTT	CASSLGGAGTDTQYF
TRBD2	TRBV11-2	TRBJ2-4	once	TGTGCCAGCAACGTACTAGCGGGGTCCCCCATTCAGTACTTC	CASNVLAGSPIQYF
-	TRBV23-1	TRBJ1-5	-	TGCGCCAGCAGTCATGGGGGCTATAGCAATCAGCCCCAGCATTTT	CASSHGGYSNQPQHF
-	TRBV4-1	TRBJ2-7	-	TGCGCCAGCAGCCAAGGACAGCCCCAGACCTACGAGCAGTACTTC	CASSQGQPQTYEQYF
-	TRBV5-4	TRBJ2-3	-	TGTGCCAGCAGCTTGGATCCTACTTTGGGGAAAGATACGCAGTATTTT	CASSLDPTLGKDTQYF
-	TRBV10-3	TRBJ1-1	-	TGTGCCATCAATCAGGGGAGGAACACTGAAGCTTTCTTT	CAINQGRNTEAFF
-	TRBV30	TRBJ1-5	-	TGTGCCTGGAGTGGAGACAGATATCAGCCCCAGCATTTT	CAWSGDRYQPQHF
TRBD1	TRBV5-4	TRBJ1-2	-	TGTGCCAGCAGTTTACAGGGGTTAGGGCAATTTAACTATGGCTACACCTTC	CASSLQGLGQFNYGYTF
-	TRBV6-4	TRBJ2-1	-	TGTGCCAGCAGTGACTCGGGGGGAGGTGAGCAGTTCTTC	CASSDSGGGEQFF
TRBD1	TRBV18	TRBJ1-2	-	TGTGCCAGCTCACCCCTAACCGGGACAGGGACCTATGGCTACACCTTC	CASSPLTGTGTYGYTF
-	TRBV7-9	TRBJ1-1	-	TGTGCCAGCAGCTTAGCAGGGAGCCAAGACACTGAAGCTTTCTTT	CASSLAGSQDTEAFF
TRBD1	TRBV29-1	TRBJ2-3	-	TGCAGCGTAGGTCAAGGTCGGGGACAGAGCACAGATACGCAGTATTTT	CSVGQGRGQSTDTQYF
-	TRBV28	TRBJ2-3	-	TGTGCCAGCAGTCTATATCGTTCAGGGGCCGCAGATACGCAGTATTTT	CASSLYRSGAADTQYF
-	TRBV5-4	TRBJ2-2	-	TGTGCCAGCAGACGAACTAGTGCCGGGGAGCTGTTTTTT	CASRRTSAGELFF
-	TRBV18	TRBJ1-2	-	TGTGCCAGCTCACCAGGGAAAAACTATGGCTACACCTTC	CASSPGKNYGYTF
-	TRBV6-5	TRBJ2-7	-	TGTGCCAGCAGTTACGCTTACGAGCAGTACTTC	CASSYAYEQYF
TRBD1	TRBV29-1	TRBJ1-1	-	TGCAGCGTTGGTTTCTCAGGGGGTGAAAACACTGAAGCTTTCTTT	CSVGFSGGENTEAFF
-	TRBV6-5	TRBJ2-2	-	TGTGCCAGCAGTTGGAGGAAGAACACCGGGGAGCTGTTTTTT	CASSWRKNTGELFF
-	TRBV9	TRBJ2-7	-	TGTGCCAGCAGCGTAGTTGGGACAAGTAACGAGCAGTACTTC	CASSVVGTSNEQYF
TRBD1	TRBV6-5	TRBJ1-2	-	TGTGCCAGCAGTCCAACAGGGGACAACTATGGCTACACCTTC	CASSPTGDNYGYTF
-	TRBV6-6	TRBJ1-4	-	TGTGCCAGCAGCCGAGATTATCAGGGGGAAAAACTGTTTTTT	CASSRDYQGEKLFF
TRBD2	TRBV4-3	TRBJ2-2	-	TGCGCCAGCAGCCAGGCCCTAGCGGGTGGGACCGGGGAGCTGTTTTTT	CASSQALAGGTGELFF
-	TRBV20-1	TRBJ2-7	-	TGCAGTGTCGCAGGAGGGGAGCAGTACTTC	CSVAGGEQYF
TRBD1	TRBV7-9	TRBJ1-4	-	TGTGCCAGCAGCTTAAGAGGTACAGGGGCAACTAATGAAAAACTGTTTTTT	CASSLRGTGATNEKLFF
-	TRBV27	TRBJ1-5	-	TGTGCCAGCTCATCGGGGTCAGGTCAGCCCCAGCATTTT	CASSSGSGQPQHF
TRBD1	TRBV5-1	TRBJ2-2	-	TGCGCCAGCAGCTTTCGACAGGGGACGAACACCGGGGAGCTGTTTTTT	CASSFRQGTNTGELFF
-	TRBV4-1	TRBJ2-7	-	TGCGCCAGCAGCCGGGGGCTGTTGACCTTACCCTACGAGCAGTACTTC	CASSRGLLTLPYEQYF
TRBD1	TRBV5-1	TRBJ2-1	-	TGCGCCAGCAGCTTGGCGGGACAGGGGATTGGAGAGCAGTTCTTC	CASSLAGQGIGEQFF
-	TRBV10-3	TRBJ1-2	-	TGTGCCACCACCCCCTCCGGCGCATACTATGGCTACACCTTC	CATTPSGAYYGYTF
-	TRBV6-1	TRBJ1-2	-	TGTGCCAGCAGTGAAGCGTCCAGGGACTACACCTTC	CASSEASRDYTF
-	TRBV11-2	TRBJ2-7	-	TGTGCCAGCAGCTTAGGCCACCCCTACGAGCAGTACTTC	CASSLGHPYEQYF
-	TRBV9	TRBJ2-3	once	TGTGCCAGCAGCGTAGGAACAGGCCCAGATACGCAGTATTTT	CASSVGTGPDTQYF
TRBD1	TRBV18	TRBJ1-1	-	TGTGCCAGCTCAGCACAGGGGGCGGACACTGAAGCTTTCTTT	CASSAQGADTEAFF
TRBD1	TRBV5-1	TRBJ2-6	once	TGCGCCAGCAGCCCCCAGGGGGCGCCTGGGGCCAACGTCCTGACTTTC	CASSPQGAPGANVLTF
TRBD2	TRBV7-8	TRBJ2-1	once	TGTGCCAGCAGTTCAACCGGGACTAGCGGGGGCAATCGGCAGTTCTTC	CASSSTGTSGGNRQFF
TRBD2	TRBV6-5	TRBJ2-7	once	TGTGCCAGCAGCTCTGGACTAGCTTGGTTAGGGGAGCAGTACTTC	CASSSGLAWLGEQYF
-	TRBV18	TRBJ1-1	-	TGTGCCAGCTCAACAACAGGGACCACTGAAGCTTTCTTT	CASSTTGTTEAFF
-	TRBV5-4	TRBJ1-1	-	TGTGCCAGCAGCCCCCAGGGCCCGAACACTGAAGCTTTCTTT	CASSPQGPNTEAFF
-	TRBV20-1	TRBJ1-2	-	TGCAGTGCTAGAACGGGAGATGGCTACACCTTC	CSARTGDGYTF
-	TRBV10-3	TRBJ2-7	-	TGTGCCATCACCCAGGGACTCCAAGACGCCTACGAGCAGTACTTC	CAITQGLQDAYEQYF
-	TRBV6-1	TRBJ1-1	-	TGTGCCAGCACCTTAGGGGGGGTCGAGGGCACTGAAGCTTTCTTT	CASTLGGVEGTEAFF
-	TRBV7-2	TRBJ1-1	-	TGTGCCAGCAGCTTAGGCAACACCATGAACACTGAAGCTTTCTTT	CASSLGNTMNTEAFF
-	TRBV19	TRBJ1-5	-	TGTGCCAGTAGTATATTCGGGGAAGGCAATCAGCCCCAGCATTTT	CASSIFGEGNQPQHF
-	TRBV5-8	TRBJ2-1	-	TGTGCCAGCAGCTTGAGTCTCGGACAGAGAACTTACAATGAGCAGTTCTTC	CASSLSLGQRTYNEQFF
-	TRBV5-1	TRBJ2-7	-	TGCGCCAGCAGCCTGGACAATTCCTACGAGCAGTACTTC	CASSLDNSYEQYF
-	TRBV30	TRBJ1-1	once	TGTGCCTGGAGGGGAACCTCAAAAAAGAACACTGAAGCTTTCTTT	CAWRGTSKKNTEAFF